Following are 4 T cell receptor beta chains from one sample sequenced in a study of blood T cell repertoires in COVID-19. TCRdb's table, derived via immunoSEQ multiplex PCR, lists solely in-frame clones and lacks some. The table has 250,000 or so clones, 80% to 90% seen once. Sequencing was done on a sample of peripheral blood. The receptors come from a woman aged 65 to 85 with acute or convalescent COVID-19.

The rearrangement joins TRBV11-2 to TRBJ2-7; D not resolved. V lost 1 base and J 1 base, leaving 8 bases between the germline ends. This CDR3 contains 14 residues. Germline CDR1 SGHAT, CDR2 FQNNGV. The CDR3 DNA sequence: TGTGCCAGCAGCTTAGCATGGCTTTCCTACGAGCAGTACTTC. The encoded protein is CASSLAWLSYEQYF.

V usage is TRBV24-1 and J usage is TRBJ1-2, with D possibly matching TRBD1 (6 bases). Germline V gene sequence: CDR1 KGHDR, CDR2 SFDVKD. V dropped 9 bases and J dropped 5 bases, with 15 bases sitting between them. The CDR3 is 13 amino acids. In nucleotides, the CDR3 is TGTGCCACCTGCTGCCAGGGGTATTATGGCTACACCTTC. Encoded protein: CATCCQGYYGYTF.

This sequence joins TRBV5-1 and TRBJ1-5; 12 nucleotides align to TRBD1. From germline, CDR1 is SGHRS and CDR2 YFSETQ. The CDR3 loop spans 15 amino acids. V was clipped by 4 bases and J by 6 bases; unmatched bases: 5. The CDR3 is CASSPGTGGIQPQHF. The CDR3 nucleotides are TGCGCCAGCAGCCCAGGGACAGGGGGCATTCAGCCCCAGCATTTT. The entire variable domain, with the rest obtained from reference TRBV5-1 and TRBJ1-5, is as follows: KAGVTQTPRYLIKTRGQQVTLSCSPISGHRSVSWYQQTPGQGLQFLFEYFSETQRNKGNFPGRFSGRQFSNSRSEMNVSTLELGDSALYLCASSPGTGGIQPQHFGDGTRLSIL.

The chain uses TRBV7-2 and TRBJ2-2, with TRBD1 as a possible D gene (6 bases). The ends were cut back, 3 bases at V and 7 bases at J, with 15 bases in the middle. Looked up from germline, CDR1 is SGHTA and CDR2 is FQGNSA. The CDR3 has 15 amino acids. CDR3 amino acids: CASSLDSQGGGELFF. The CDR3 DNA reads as TGTGCCAGCAGCTTGGACAGTCAGGGCGGCGGGGAGCTGTTTTTT.